Below, 17 T cell receptor beta chains from the same sample are listed, as sequenced in a study of post-analysis software for immune sequencing data. These receptors' targets are unknown. Study observations and caveats: With TRBV5-6, TRBV5-1 and TRBV20-1 included, about 5 TRBV segments were more frequent in patients than in controls.

The TCR beta cDNA libraries contained unique molecular identifiers. TCRdb re-called the PCR reads through MiXCR, storing one row per CDR3 protein. The sample has more than 450,000 distinct CDR3 sequences, roughly 46% seen once. The sequencing sample was made of blood. The source of these receptors is a girl between 5 and 17 years old with multiple sclerosis.

The count of this clonotype is one. The chain recombines TRBV6-2 or TRBV6-3 with TRBJ1-5; D is unresolved. The V gene lost 4 bases and the J gene lost 0 bases, with 10 bases spanning the gap. Germline V lookup: CDR1 MNHEY, CDR2 SVGEGT. CDR3 length: 15 amino acids. This CDR3 is CASSFLQFSNQPQHF. DNA for the CDR3: TGTGCCAGCAGTTTCCTACAGTTTAGCAATCAGCCCCAGCATTTT.

This chain connects TRBV12-3 or TRBV12-4 to TRBJ2-3; tentatively, D is TRBD1 (8 bases). The CDR3 sequence is 14 residues long. Trimming pared 8 bases from V and 6 bases from J, leaving 18 bases between. CDR3 in amino acids: CASASTGEGDTQYF. The CDR3 bases are TGTGCCAGCGCCTCGACAGGGGAGGGGGATACGCAGTATTTT.

This clonotype came up once. The CDR3 here is CASSYIRRPQKTQYF. The CDR3 DNA reads TGTGCCAGCAGTTACATCAGGAGGCCTCAGAAGACCCAGTACTTC. This sequence joins TRBV6-2 or TRBV6-3 and TRBJ2-7; perhaps TRBD2 as D (5 bases). Gene TRBJ2-5 matches the end of the DNA better, so the J call may be wrong. Germline V gene data show CDR1 as MNHEY and CDR2 as SVGEGT. This CDR3 contains 15 residues.

This clonotype was seen only a few times. CDR3 protein: CASSQTTEFKVGYTF. CDR3 coding DNA: TGCGCCAGCAGCCAGACGACGGAATTCAAGGTTGGCTACACCTTC. The gene calls are TRBV4-1 and TRBJ1-2; D remains unclear. The CDR3 sequence is 15 residues long. V lost 3 bases to trimming and J lost 7 bases, with 18 bases between them. Germline CDR1 MGHRA, CDR2 YSYEKL.

There are a few counts of this clonotype. The V and J genes are TRBV29-1 and TRBJ1-6; D is ambiguous. CDR1 and CDR2 (germline): SQVTM, ANQGSEA. V lost 4 bases, J lost 6 bases, and 7 bases lay in between. This CDR3 comprises 12 residues. The CDR3 loop is CSVGSPNSPLHF. CDR3 nucleotide sequence: TGCAGCGTTGGCAGTCCTAATTCACCCCTCCACTTT.

This chain connects TRBV12-3 or TRBV12-4 to TRBJ2-3; 12 nucleotides line up with TRBD2. The J segment lost 4 bases and the V segment lost 6 bases, leaving 11 bases of the junction unmatched. CDR3 length: 17 residues. In DNA, the CDR3 is TGTGCCAGCAGGCTAGCGGGGGGGCGTTTTAGCGCAGATACGCAGTATTTT. Translation gives CASRLAGGRFSADTQYF.

This clonotype was counted at least ten times. This chain joins TRBV11-2 and TRBJ2-7; no clear D. The CDR3 spans 12 residues. The germline V gene has CDR1 SGHAT and CDR2 FQNNGV. Trimming stripped 1 base from V and 6 bases from J, with 7 bases between. CDR3 loop: CASSLGVGEQYF. The CDR3 bases are TGTGCCAGCAGCTTAGGCGTGGGCGAGCAGTACTTC.

This clonotype has only a few counts. The chain carries TRBV27 and TRBJ2-6, with 8 bases that match TRBD1. There are 16 residues in the CDR3. The J segment lost 1 base and the V segment lost 5 bases, leaving 4 bases of the junction unmatched. Germline V gene data show CDR1 as MNHEY and CDR2 as SMNVEV (reference sequence). The CDR3 DNA reads TGTGCCAGCAGTAATACAGGGGGTTCTGGGGCCAACGTCCTGACTTTC. It specifies CASSNTGGSGANVLTF.

The chain has TRBV12-3 or TRBV12-4 and TRBJ2-7, with TRBD2 as a possible D gene (5 bases). The ends were cut back, 7 bases at V and 0 bases at J, with 13 bases in the middle. The CDR3 contains 14 residues. The CDR3 reads CASTLSENSYEQYF. Here the CDR3 DNA reads TGTGCCAGCACCCTTAGCGAGAACTCCTACGAGCAGTACTTC.

Only a few counts were recorded for this clonotype. This rearrangement joins TRBV5-1 to TRBJ2-7, with TRBD1 identical over 7 bases. V lost 4 bases to trimming and J lost 5 bases; unmatched junction nucleotides: 6. From germline, CDR1 is SGHRS and CDR2 YFSETQ. The length of the CDR3 is 13 residues. CDR3 nucleotide sequence: TGCGCCAGCAGCAGGCAAGGGGGCAACGAGCAGTACTTC. This encodes CASSRQGGNEQYF.

This clonotype was recorded a few times. The chain carries TRBV7-6 and TRBJ1-2; the match to TRBD1 covers 9 bases. The CDR3 contains 14 residues. With 5 bases clipped from V and 4 bases from J, the junction kept 5 bases outside the gene matches. Germline lookup yields CDR1 SGHVS and CDR2 FNYEAQ. CDR3 DNA: TGTGCCAGCAGCCCGTCGACAGGGGGCTATGGCTACACCTTC. This codes for CASSPSTGGYGYTF. The full variable domain, in which reference TRBV7-6 and TRBJ1-2 provide the parts outside the CDR3, is GAGVSQSPRYKVTKRGQDVALRCDPISGHVSLYWYRQALGQGPEFLTYFNYEAQQDKSGLPNDRFSAERPEGSISTLTIQRTEQRDSAMYRCASSPSTGGYGYTFGSGTRLTVV.

This clonotype showed up just a few times. The rearrangement uses TRBV6-5 and TRBJ2-3, with TRBD1 as a possible D gene (6 bases). The CDR3 runs to 15 residues. The germline V and J ends were trimmed by 2 bases and 1 base, with 10 bases remaining between them. Per germline, CDR1 MNHEY and CDR2 SVGAGI. The CDR3 spells CASSYPKGGTDTQYF. As DNA, the CDR3 is TGTGCCAGCAGTTACCCCAAGGGGGGCACAGATACGCAGTATTTT.

This clonotype appeared a few times. The V gene is TRBV10-3, the J gene TRBJ1-5; D is unresolved. The V end lost 3 bases, the J end lost 7 bases, and 16 bases lay between the germline ends. This CDR3 region has 15 residues. Germline V lookup: CDR1 ENHRY, CDR2 SYGVKD. CDR3 bases: TGTGCCATCAGTGAAACCTATCTATTGGGGCAGCCCCAGCATTTT. This sequence encodes CAISETYLLGQPQHF.

The V call is TRBV9, the J call TRBJ1-1; tentatively, D is TRBD1 (5 bases). V dropped 3 bases and J dropped 4 bases, with 13 bases sitting between them. There are 14 residues in the CDR3. Germline V gene sequence: CDR1 SGDLS, CDR2 YYNGEE. CDR3 nucleotide sequence: TGTGCCAGCAGCGCCCACACGGGGCCCACTGAAGCTTTCTTT. Amino acids: CASSAHTGPTEAFF.

The chain uses TRBV7-2 and TRBJ1-4, with D perhaps TRBD1 (5 bases). The CDR3 is made up of 13 amino acids. V was shortened by 6 bases and J by 6 bases, with 11 bases between the two germline ends. Germline CDR1 reads SGHTA; CDR2 reads FQGNSA. CDR3 loop: CASRPRGDEKLFF. The CDR3 DNA sequence: TGTGCCAGCAGGCCTCGGGGGGATGAAAAACTGTTTTTT.

In its sample, this clonotype was seen a few times. The gene calls are TRBV7-2 and TRBJ2-7, with TRBD2 matching 7 bases. The length of the CDR3 is 18 residues. With 2 bases clipped from V and 2 bases from J, the junction kept 15 bases outside the gene matches. The germline V gene has CDR1 SGHTA and CDR2 FQGNSA. The CDR3 region is CASSLSWGGISGAYEQYF. The CDR3 nucleotides read TGTGCCAGCAGCTTATCCTGGGGAGGGATCTCTGGGGCCTACGAGCAGTACTTC.

The chain links TRBV12-3 or TRBV12-4 to TRBJ2-5; 7 nucleotides match TRBD2. J gave up 5 bases and V 5 bases, and 11 bases lay outside the gene matches. The CDR3 contains 15 residues. CDR3 loop: CASSRSGVGLETQYF. CDR3 DNA sequence: TGTGCCAGCAGTAGAAGCGGGGTGGGGTTGGAGACCCAGTACTTC.